This T cell receptor beta chain was captured by sequencing in a study of blood T cell repertoires in COVID-19 (dated by TCRdb to the early 2020s). With regard to the full study: Samples from collaborators originated in the United States, Italy and Spain and spanned both the acute and convalescent phases of COVID-19. The material from the prospective study consisted of cDNA or gDNA derived from T cells, B-cell-depleted T cells, or PBMCs. Subjects who had been exposed to COVID-19, were actively infected with it, or had recovered from it provided the deeply sampled blood TCRbeta repertoires that made up the dataset. A freely available public database, intended as a resource for researchers studying the immune response to SARS-CoV-2, is where the repertoires were released. The samples were drawn from the first 160 participants of the ongoing ImmuneRACE study and from more than 1,000 subjects provided by 6 global collaborators. The sample metadata nearly always contained a de-identified subject ID, COVID-19 status, age in years and sex. Where available, HLA class I and class II types were obtained from metadata supplied by the sample provider rather than from assay-based typing. Summary of the overall study and its limitations: The quantity of clinical and demographic metadata differed by source and by participant and was supplied without curation.

With regard to this clone: Its binding antigen is unknown. No base qualities exist here, and no much larger clone lies one base off it.

V is clipped by 6 bases and J by 4 bases, and the sequence between their germline boundaries is 12 bases long. Reading the germline V gene (reference sequence) gives CDR1 MNHNY and CDR2 SVGAGI. From the cysteine up to the phenylalanine, the CDR3 has a length of 13 residues. Only CDR3 DNA remains: 39 bases, in frame from the first base. The collaborating institutions used their own protocols to collect whole blood in K2EDTA tubes. For TCRbeta analysis, collaborators shipped samples as frozen whole blood, isolated PBMCs, or DNA extracted from either of those sample types. TCRbeta CDR3 regions were amplified from genomic DNA by means of the immunoSEQ Assay, a bias-controlled multiplex PCR. The original methods were these. Nucleated cell counts per sample were estimated from amplification of reference gene primers within the assay. Sequence reads were collapsed and filtered to measure the absolute abundance of every unique TCRbeta CDR3 rearrangement. For each sample, productive Simpson clonality was calculated as the square root of Simpson's diversity index across productive rearrangements. The table comes from immuneACCESS by way of TCRdb, which keeps in-frame sequences with V and J called. Part of the clones is missing from these tables; in studies checked, under half for an unresolved V gene and the rest for unknown reasons. Clonal size and the V and J genes are those of that table, whereas D and trimming came from the DNA. Counted in this sample were approximately 45,000 clones; 75% to 95% of them appeared once. The ten largest account for 5% to 5.5% of the sample.

The receptor was isolated from a man between 65 and 79 years old with acute or convalescent COVID-19. This chain joins TRBV6-6 to TRBJ1-1, with TRBD1 perhaps the D gene, on 6 matching bases. The source material was peripheral blood. The nucleotides are TGTGCCAGCAGGCACAGGGACGGCACTGAAGCTTTCTTT. Translation gives CASRHRDGTEAFF.